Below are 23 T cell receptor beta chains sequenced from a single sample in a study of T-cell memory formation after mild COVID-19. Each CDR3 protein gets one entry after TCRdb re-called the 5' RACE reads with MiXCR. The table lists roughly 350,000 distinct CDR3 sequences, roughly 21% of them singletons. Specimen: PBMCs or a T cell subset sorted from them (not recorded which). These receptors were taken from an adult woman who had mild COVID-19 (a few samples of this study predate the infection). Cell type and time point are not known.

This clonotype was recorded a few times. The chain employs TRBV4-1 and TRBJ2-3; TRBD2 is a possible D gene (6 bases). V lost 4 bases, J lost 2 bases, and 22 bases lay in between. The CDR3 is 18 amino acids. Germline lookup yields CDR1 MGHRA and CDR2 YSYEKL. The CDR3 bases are TGCGCCAGCAGCCGCTGGGGCGGGGCCAACGAGAACACAGATACGCAGTATTTT. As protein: CASSRWGGANENTDTQYF.

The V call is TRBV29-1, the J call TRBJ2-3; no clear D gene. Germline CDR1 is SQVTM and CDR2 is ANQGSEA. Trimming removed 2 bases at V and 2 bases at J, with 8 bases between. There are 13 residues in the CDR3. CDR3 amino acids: CSVENRVTDTQYF. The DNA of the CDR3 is TGCAGCGTTGAAAATCGGGTCACAGATACGCAGTATTTT.

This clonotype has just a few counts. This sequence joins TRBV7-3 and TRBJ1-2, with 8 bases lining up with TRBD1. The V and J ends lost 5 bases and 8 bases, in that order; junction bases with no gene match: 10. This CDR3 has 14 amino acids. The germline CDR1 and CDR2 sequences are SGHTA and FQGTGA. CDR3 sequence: CASSPGQGGGGYTF. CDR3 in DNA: TGTGCCAGCAGCCCCGGACAGGGAGGGGGCGGCTACACCTTC.

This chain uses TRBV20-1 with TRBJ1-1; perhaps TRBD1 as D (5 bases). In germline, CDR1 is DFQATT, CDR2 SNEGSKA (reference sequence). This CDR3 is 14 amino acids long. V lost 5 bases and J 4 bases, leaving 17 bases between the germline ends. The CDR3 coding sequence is TGCAGTGCTCCACGCTACTTGGGGGGCACTGAAGCTTTCTTT. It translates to CSAPRYLGGTEAFF.

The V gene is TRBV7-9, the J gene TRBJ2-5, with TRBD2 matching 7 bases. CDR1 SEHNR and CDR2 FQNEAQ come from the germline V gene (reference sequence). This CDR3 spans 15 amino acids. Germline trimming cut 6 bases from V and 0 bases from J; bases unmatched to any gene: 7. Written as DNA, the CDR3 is TGTGCCAGCAGTAAACAGCGGGGATACCAAGAGACCCAGTACTTC. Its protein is CASSKQRGYQETQYF.

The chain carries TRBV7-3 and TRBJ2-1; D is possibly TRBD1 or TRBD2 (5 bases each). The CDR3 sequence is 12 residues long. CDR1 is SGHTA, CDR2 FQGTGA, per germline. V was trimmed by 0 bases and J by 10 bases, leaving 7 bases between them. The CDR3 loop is CASSLTGDEQFF. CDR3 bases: TGTGCCAGCAGCTTAACGGGGGACGAGCAGTTCTTC.

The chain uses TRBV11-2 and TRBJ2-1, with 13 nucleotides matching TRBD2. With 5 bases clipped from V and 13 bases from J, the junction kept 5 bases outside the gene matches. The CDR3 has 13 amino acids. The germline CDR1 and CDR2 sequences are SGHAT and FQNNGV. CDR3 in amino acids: CASSRLAGGHQFF. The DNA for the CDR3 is TGTGCCAGCAGCCGACTAGCGGGGGGCCACCAGTTCTTC.

CDR3 nucleotide sequence: TGTGCCAGCTCACCGAGGGACAGACTTGCCAAAAACATTCAGTACTTC. The encoded protein is CASSPRDRLAKNIQYF. The rearrangement uses TRBV18 and TRBJ2-4, with TRBD1 identical over 7 bases. The CDR3 consists of 16 residues. With V trimmed by 3 bases and J by 1 base, 6 bases remained unmatched. Germline CDR1 is KGHSH and CDR2 is LQKENI.

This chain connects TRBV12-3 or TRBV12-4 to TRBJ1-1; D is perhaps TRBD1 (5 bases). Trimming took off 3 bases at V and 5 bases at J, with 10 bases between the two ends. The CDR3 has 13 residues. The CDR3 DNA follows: TGTGCCAGCAGTTTTACAGGAAGGACTGAAGCTTTCTTT. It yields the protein CASSFTGRTEAFF.

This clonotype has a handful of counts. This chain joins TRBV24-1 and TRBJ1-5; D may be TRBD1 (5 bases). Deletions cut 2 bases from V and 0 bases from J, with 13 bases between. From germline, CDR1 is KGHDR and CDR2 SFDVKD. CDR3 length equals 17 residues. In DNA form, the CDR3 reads TGTGCCACCAGTGATTCGGATGACAGTTATAGCAATCAGCCCCAGCATTTT. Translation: CATSDSDDSYSNQPQHF.

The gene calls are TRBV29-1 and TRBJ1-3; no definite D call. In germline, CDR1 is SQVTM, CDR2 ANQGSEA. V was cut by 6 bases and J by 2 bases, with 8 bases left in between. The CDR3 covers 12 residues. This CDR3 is CSVREPGNTIYF. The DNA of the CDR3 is TGCAGCGTACGGGAACCTGGAAACACCATATATTTT.

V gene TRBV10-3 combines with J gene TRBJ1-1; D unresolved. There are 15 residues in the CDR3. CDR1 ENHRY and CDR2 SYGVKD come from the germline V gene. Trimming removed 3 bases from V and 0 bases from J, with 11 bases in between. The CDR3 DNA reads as TGTGCCATCAGTGAAGGACTATACCTGAACACTGAAGCTTTCTTT. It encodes CAISEGLYLNTEAFF.

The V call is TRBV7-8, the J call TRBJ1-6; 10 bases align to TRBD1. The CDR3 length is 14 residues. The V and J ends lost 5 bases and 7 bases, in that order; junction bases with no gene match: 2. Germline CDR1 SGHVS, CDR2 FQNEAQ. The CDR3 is CASSRGQGNSPLHF. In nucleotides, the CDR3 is TGTGCCAGCAGCCGGGGACAGGGGAATTCACCCCTCCACTTT.

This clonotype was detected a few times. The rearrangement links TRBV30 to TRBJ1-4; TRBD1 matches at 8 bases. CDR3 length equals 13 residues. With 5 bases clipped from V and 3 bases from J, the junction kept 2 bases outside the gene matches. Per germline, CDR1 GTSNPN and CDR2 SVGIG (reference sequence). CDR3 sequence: CAWQGAANEKLFF. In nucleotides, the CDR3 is TGTGCCTGGCAGGGGGCGGCTAATGAAAAACTGTTTTTT.

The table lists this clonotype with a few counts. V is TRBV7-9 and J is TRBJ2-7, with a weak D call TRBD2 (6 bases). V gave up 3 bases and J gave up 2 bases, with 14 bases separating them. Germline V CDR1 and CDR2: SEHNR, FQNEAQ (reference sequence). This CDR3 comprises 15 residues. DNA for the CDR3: TGTGCCAGCAGCTTGGGACTTCAAGGCGCCTACGAGCAGTACTTC. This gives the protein CASSLGLQGAYEQYF.

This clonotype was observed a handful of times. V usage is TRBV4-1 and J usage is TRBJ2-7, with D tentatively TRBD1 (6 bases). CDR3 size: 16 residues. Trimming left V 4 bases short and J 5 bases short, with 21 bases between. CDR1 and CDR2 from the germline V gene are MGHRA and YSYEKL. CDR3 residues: CASSLRGGPFRDEQYF. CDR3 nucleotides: TGCGCCAGCAGCCTGAGAGGGGGACCCTTTCGCGACGAGCAGTACTTC.

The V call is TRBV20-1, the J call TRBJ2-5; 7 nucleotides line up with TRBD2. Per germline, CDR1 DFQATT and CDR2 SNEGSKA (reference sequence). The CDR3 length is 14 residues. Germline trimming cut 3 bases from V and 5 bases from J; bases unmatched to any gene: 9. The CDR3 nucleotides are TGCAGTGCTAGGCGCCCCCAGGGAGGGGAGACCCAGTACTTC. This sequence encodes CSARRPQGGETQYF.

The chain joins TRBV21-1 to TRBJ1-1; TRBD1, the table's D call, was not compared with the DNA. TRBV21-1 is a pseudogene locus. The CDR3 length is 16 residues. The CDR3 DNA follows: TGTGCCAGCAGCACCGGAGACAGGGCAAAGAACACTGAAGCTTTCTTT. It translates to CASSTGDRAKNTEAFF.

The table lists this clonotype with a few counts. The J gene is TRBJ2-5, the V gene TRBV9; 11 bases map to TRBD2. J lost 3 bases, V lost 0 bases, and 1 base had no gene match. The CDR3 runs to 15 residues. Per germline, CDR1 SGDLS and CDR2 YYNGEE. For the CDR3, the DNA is TGTGCCAGCAGCGTAGTACTAGCGGGAGAAGAGACCCAGTACTTC. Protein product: CASSVVLAGEETQYF.

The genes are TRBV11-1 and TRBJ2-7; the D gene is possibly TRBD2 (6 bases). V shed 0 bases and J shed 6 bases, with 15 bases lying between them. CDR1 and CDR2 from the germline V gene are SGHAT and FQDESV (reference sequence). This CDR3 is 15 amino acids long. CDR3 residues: CASSLARPGSGEQYF. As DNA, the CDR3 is TGTGCCAGCAGCTTAGCGCGTCCCGGGAGCGGCGAGCAGTACTTC.

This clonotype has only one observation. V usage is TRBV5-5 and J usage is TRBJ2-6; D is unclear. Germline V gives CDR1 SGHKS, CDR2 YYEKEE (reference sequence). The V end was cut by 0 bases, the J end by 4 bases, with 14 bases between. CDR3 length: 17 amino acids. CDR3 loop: CASSLVPDQSGANVLTF. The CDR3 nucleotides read TGTGCCAGCAGCTTGGTCCCAGATCAGTCCGGGGCCAACGTCCTGACTTTC.

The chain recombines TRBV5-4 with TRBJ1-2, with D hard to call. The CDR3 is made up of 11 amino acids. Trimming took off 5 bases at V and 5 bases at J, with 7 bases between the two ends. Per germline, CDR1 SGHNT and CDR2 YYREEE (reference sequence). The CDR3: CASRHQYGYTF. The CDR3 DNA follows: TGTGCCAGCAGACATCAATATGGCTACACCTTC.

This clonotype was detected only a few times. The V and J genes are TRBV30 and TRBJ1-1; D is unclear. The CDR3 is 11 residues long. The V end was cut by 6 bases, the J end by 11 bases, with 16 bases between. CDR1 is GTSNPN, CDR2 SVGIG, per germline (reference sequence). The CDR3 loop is CACEGYREAFF. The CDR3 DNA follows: TGTGCCTGTGAGGGATACCGAGAGGCTTTCTTT.